This T cell receptor (beta chain) appears in the sequencing data of a study of blood T cell repertoires in COVID-19. Study as a whole: PBMCs, B-cell-depleted T cells, or T cells provided the cDNA or gDNA that made up the material.

Per the original methods: How many nucleated cells were present was estimated from reference gene primer amplification. Using immunoSEQ multiplex PCR, the repertoire was profiled, and TCRdb retains in-frame clones only, with some absent. V and J calls plus clone size are reproduced from that table; the DNA served to infer D and trimming. Counted here are over 150,000 clones, about four fifths occurring once; the ten biggest clones make up over 25%. This CDR3 is 14 amino acids long. Germline V CDR1 and CDR2: LGHDT, YNNKEL (reference sequence). Trimming removed 4 bases from V and 8 bases from J, with 16 bases in between.

The sample was peripheral blood. The J gene is TRBJ2-3, the V gene TRBV3-1 (or the pseudogene TRBV3-2); D may be TRBD2 (5 bases). This TCR was recovered from a woman aged 55-75 years with acute or convalescent COVID-19. This CDR3 reads CASSRSDPAGTQYF. For the CDR3, the DNA is TGTGCCAGCAGCCGCTCGGACCCTGCGGGTACGCAGTATTTT.